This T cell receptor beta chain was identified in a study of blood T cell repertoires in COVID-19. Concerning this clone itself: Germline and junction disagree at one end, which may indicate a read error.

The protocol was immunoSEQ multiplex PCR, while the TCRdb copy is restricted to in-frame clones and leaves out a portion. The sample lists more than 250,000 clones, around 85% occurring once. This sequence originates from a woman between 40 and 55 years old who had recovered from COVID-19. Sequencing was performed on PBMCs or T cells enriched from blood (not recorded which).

The CDR3 sequence is CASSASQGLKETQYF. CDR3 nucleotides: TGTGCTAGCAGCGCGTCCCAGGGGTTGAAGGAGACCCAGTACTTC. This chain connects TRBV7-7 to TRBJ2-5, with D possibly matching TRBD1 (6 bases). This CDR3 is built from 15 residues. The germline V gene encodes CDR1 SSHAT and CDR2 FNYEAQ (reference sequence). Together with reference TRBV7-7 and TRBJ2-5, the CDR3 gives the full variable domain: GAGVSQSPRYKVTKRGQDVTLRCDPISSHATLYWYQQALGQGPEFLTYFNYEAQPDKSGLPSDRFSAERPEGSISTLTIQRTEQRDSAMYRCASSASQGLKETQYFGPGTRLLVL.